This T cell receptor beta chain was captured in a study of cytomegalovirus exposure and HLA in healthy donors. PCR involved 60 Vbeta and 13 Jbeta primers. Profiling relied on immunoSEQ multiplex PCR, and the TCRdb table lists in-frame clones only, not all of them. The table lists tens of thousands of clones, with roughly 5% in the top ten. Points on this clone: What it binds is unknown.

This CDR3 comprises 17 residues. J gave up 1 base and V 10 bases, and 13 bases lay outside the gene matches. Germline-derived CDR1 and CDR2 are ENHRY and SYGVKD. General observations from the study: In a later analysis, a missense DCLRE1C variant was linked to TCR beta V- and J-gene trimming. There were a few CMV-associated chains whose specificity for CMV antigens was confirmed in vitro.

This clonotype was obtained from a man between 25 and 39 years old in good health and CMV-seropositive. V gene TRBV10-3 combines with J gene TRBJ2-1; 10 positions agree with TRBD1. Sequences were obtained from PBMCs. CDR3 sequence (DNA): TGTGCCAGCCACCGGGACAGGGGCTCCCCGTCCTACAATGAGCAGTTCTTC. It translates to CASHRDRGSPSYNEQFF.